The sequence of this T cell receptor (beta chain) was determined in a study of tumor-infiltrating lymphocytes in primary liver carcinoma. Study-level background: Stage T1-T3 N0M0 tumors measured about 4.2 to 10 cm at most. There were roughly 3.5 to 8 million productive TCRbeta reads per sample, a yield similar across tissue types. Study-wide results and limits: Tumor-blood pairs (like tumor-adjacent pairs) overlapped less than tumor region pairs did.

A constant-region primer primed TCR beta cDNA synthesis from 450 to 550 ng of total RNA. Three-round nested multiplex PCR performed with slightly modified ARM-PCR produced the TCR beta libraries. TRBV1-TRBV30 forward and Cbeta reverse primers drove the first two roughly 10-cycle rounds. MiXCR was run by TCRdb on the multiplex PCR reads, yielding one entry per CDR3 protein. The table shows 250,000 to 350,000 distinct CDR3 sequences, with about three fifths occurring only once. Germline V gene lookup returns CDR1 MNHNY and CDR2 SVGAGI (reference sequence). Trimming removed 6 bases from V and 6 bases from J, with 15 bases in between. The CDR3 has 13 residues. RNA was extracted from whole blood without cell sorting, alongside germline DNA. Peripheral blood, around 4 milliliters, was collected prior to surgery. This clonotype was detected ten times or more. Its antigen is unidentified.

The clonotype was recovered from a young woman with primary liver carcinoma and hepatitis B virus infection. The sample was peripheral blood. J is TRBJ2-7 and V is TRBV6-6; the D gene could be TRBD1 or TRBD2 (7 bases each). The CDR3 DNA reads as TGTGCCAGCAGAAACCAGGGGGGGTCCGAGCAGTACTTC. Protein product: CASRNQGGSEQYF.